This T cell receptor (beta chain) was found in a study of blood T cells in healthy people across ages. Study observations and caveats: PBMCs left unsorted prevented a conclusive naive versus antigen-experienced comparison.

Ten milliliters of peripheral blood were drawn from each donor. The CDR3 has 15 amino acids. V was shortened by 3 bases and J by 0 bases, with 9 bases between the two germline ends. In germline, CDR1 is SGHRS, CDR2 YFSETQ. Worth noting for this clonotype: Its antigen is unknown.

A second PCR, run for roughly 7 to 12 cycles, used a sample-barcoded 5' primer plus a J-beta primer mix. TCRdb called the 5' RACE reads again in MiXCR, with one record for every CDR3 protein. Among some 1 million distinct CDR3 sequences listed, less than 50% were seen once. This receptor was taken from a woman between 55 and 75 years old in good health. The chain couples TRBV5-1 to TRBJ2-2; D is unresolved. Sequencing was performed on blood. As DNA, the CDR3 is TGCGCCAGCAGCTATCGCTCCTCGAACACCGGGGAGCTGTTTTTT. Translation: CASSYRSSNTGELFF.